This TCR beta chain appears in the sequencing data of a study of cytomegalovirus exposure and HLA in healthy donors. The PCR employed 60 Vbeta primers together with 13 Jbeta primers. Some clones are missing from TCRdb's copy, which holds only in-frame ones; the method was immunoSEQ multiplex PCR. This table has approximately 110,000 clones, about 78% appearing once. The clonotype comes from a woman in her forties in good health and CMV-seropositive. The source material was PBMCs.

CDR3 in amino acids: CASSSTGSNQPQHF. The CDR3 region has the DNA TGTGCCAGCAGTTCGACAGGGAGCAATCAGCCCCAGCATTTT. The V call is TRBV27, the J call TRBJ1-5; 7 bases are a match to TRBD1. The CDR3 runs 14 residues. J was trimmed by 1 base and V by 4 bases; bases with no gene match: 1. Germline lookup yields CDR1 MNHEY and CDR2 SMNVEV (reference sequence).